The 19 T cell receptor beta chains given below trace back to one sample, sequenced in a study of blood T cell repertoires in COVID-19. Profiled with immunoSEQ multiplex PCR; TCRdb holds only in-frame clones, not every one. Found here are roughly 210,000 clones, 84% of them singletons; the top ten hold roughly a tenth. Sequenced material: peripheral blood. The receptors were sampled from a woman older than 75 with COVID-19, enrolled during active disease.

CDR3 in amino acids: CASSFSPYRGLNTEAFF. The CDR3 DNA sequence: TGTGCCAGCAGCTTTTCCCCCTACAGGGGTTTGAACACTGAAGCTTTCTTT. This rearrangement joins TRBV7-9 to TRBJ1-1; the match to TRBD1 covers 7 bases. The CDR3 totals 17 residues. Germline CDR1 SEHNR, CDR2 FQNEAQ (reference sequence). J was trimmed by 0 bases and V by 3 bases; bases with no gene match: 10.

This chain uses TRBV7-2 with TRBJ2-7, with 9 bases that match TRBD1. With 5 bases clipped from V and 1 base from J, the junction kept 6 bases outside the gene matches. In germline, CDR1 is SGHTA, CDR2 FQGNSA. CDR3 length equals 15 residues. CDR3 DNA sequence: TGTGCCAGCAGCACGACAGGGGGTGGGTCCTACGAGCAGTACTTC. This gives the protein CASSTTGGGSYEQYF.

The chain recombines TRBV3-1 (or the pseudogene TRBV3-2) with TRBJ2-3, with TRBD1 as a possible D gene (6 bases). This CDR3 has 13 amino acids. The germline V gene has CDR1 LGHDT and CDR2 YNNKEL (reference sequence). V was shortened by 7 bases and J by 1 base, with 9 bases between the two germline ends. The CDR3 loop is CASTRQGTDTQYF. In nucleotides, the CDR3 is TGTGCCAGCACCCGACAGGGCACAGATACGCAGTATTTT.

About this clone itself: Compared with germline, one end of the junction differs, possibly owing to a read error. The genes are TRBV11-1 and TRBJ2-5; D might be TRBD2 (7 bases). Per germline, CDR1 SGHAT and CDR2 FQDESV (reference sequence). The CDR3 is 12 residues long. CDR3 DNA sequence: TGTGCCAGCAGCCGCGGCTCGGGGGGCCCGAACTTC. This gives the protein CASSRGSGGPNF.

CDR3 residues: CASSQVWASEDNEQFF. CDR3 bases: TGCGCCAGCAGCCAAGTGTGGGCTAGCGAGGACAATGAGCAGTTCTTC. The gene calls are TRBV4-1 and TRBJ2-1; D is perhaps TRBD2 (6 bases). The CDR3 loop spans 16 amino acids. CDR1 MGHRA and CDR2 YSYEKL come from the germline V gene. V lost 1 base to trimming and J lost 5 bases, with 15 bases between them.

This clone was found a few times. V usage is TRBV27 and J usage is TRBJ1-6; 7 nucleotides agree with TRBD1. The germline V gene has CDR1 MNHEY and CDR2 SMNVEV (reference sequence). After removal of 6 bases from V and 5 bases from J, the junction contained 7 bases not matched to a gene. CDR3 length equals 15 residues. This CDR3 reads CASRLQGTDNSPLHF. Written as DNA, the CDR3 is TGTGCCAGCAGGCTACAGGGGACTGATAATTCACCCCTCCACTTT.

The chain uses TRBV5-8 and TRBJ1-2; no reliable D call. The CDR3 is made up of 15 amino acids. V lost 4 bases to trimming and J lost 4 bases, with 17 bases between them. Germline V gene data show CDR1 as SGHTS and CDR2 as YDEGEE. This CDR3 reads CASSPGFQQPYGYTF. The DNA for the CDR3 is TGTGCCAGCAGCCCCGGGTTCCAACAACCCTATGGCTACACCTTC. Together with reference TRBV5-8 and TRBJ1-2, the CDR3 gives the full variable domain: EAGVTQSPTHLIKTRGQQATLRCSPISGHTSVYWYQQALGLGLQFLLWYDEGEERNRGNFPPRFSGRQFPNYSSELNVNALELEDSALYLCASSPGFQQPYGYTFGSGTRLTVV.

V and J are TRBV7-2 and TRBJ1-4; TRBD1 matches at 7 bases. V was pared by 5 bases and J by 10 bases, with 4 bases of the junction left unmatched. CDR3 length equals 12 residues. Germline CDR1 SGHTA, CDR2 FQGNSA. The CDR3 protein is CASSPDRAKLFF. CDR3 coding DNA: TGTGCCAGCAGCCCAGACAGGGCAAAACTGTTTTTT. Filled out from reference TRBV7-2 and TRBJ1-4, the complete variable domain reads GAGVSQSPSNKVTEKGKDVELRCDPISGHTALYWYRQSLGQGLEFLIYFQGNSAPDKSGLPSDRFSAERTGGSVSTLTIQRTQQEDSAVYLCASSPDRAKLFFGSGTQLSVL.

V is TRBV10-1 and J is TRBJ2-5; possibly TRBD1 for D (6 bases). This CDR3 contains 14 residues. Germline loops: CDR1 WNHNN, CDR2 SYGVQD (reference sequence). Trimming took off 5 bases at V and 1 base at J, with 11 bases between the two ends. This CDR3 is CASSRTASQETQYF. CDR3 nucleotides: TGCGCCAGCAGTCGGACAGCTTCCCAAGAGACCCAGTACTTC.

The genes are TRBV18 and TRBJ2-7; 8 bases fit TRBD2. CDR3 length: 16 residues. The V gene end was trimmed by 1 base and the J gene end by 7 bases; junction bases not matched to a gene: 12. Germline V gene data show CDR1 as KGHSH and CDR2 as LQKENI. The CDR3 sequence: CASSPLQAGAGGEQYF. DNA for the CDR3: TGTGCCAGCTCACCACTGCAAGCGGGGGCTGGGGGTGAGCAGTACTTC.

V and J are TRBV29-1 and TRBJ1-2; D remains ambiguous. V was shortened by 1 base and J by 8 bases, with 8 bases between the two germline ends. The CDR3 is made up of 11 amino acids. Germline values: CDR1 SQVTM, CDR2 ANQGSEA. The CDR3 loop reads CSVEALGGYTF. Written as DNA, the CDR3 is TGCAGCGTTGAAGCCCTCGGGGGCTACACCTTC.

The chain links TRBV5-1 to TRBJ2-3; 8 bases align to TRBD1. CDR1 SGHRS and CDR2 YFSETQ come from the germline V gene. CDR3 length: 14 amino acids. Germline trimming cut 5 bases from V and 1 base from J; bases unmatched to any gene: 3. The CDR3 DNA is TGCGCCAGCAGTGAGGGACAGGGCACAGATACGCAGTATTTT. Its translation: CASSEGQGTDTQYF.

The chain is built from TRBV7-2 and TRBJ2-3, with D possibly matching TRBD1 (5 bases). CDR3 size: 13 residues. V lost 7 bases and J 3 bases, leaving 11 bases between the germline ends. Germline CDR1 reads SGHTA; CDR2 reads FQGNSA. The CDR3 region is CASIPGQTDTQYF. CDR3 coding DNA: TGTGCCAGCATCCCAGGGCAGACAGATACGCAGTATTTT.

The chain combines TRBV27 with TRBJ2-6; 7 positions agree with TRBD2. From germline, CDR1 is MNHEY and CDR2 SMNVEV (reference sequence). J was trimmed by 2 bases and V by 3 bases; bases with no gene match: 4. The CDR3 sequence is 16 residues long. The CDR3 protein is CASSLGRGAGANVLTF. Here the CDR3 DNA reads TGTGCCAGCAGTTTGGGTCGGGGGGCTGGGGCCAACGTCCTGACTTTC.

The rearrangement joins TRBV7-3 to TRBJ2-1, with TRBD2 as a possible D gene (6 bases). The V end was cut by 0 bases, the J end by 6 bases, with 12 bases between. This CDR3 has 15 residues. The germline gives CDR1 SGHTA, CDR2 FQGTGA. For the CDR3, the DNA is TGTGCCAGCAGCTTAACCGGGACTTTCCCCAATGAGCAGTTCTTC. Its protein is CASSLTGTFPNEQFF.

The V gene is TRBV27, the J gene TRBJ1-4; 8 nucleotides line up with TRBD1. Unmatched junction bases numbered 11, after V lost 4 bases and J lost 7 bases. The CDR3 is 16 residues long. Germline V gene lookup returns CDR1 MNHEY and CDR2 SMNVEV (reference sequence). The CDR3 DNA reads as TGTGCCAGCAGTTACCGGGCGGCCAGGGGGCCTGAAAAACTGTTTTTT. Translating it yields CASSYRAARGPEKLFF. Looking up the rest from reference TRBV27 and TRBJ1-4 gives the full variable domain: EAQVTQNPRYLITVTGKKLTVTCSQNMNHEYMSWYRQDPGLGLRQIYYSMNVEVTDKGDVPEGYKVSRKEKRNFPLILESPSPNQTSLYFCASSYRAARGPEKLFFGSGTQLSVL.

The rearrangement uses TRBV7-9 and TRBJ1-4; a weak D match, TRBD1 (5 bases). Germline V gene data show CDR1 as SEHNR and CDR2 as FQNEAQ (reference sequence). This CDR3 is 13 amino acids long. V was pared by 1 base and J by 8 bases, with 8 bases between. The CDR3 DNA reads TGTGCCAGCAGCTTAGGGGGCTGGGAAAAACTGTTTTTT. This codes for CASSLGGWEKLFF.

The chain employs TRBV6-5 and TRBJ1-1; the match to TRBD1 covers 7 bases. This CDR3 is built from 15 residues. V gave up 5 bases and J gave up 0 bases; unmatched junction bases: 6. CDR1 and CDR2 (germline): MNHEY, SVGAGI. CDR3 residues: CASSIAGTVNTEAFF. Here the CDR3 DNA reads TGTGCCAGCAGTATAGCCGGGACAGTGAACACTGAAGCTTTCTTT.

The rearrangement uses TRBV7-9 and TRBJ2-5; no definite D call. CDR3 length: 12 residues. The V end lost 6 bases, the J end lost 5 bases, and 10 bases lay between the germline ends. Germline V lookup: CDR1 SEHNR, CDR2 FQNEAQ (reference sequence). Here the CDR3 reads CASSPIQETQYF. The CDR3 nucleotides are TGTGCCAGCAGTCCCATACAGGAGACCCAGTACTTC.